This T cell receptor (beta chain) was captured in a study of blood T cell repertoires in COVID-19. Germline lookup yields CDR1 SGHTA and CDR2 FQGNSA. Trimming stripped 2 bases from V and 1 base from J, with 11 bases between. The CDR3 totals 15 residues. Original methodology: How many nucleated cells were present was estimated from reference gene primer amplification. TCRdb's table, derived via immunoSEQ multiplex PCR, lists solely in-frame clones and lacks some. V and J calls and clone size are as listed in that table; D and trimming were resolved from the DNA. The repertoire has about 59,000 clones, roughly 80% of them found once; the top ten carry 3.2%.

The receptor was isolated from a man aged 55-75 years with acute or convalescent COVID-19. The chain uses TRBV7-2 and TRBJ2-5, with D tentatively TRBD1 (5 bases). What was sequenced was peripheral blood. CDR3 nucleotide sequence: TGTGCCAGCAGCTTAATAAGGGGTACCCAAGAGACCCAGTACTTC. As protein: CASSLIRGTQETQYF.